This T cell receptor beta chain stems from a study of human T cells and chemical hapten exposure. The overall study: Variability of per-sample TCR yields stemmed mainly from small differences in pooled library volume.

V gave up 3 bases and J gave up 6 bases; unmatched junction bases: 2. The CDR3 contains 12 residues. Per germline, CDR1 DFQATT and CDR2 SNEGSKA (reference sequence). For the library, individual cDNA molecules each received unique molecular identifiers. MiXCR, run by TCRdb on the 5' RACE reads, gives a single entry per CDR3 protein. The table records 65,000 to 90,000 distinct CDR3 sequences, about 16% of them present only once. Study conclusions and caveats: Unchanged with DPC sensitization were TCRs above 1 in 1000 frequency.

Total RNA was extracted from unfractionated whole blood. In this sample, this clonotype turned up a few times. Its specificity is unknown. This chain joins TRBV20-1 and TRBJ2-3, with 8 nucleotides matching TRBD2. The source of this sequence is a female donor in good health. The CDR3 sequence: CSASRGGDTQYF. The CDR3 DNA sequence: TGCAGTGCTAGTCGGGGGGGCGATACGCAGTATTTT.